These T cell receptor beta chains were read from a single sample in a study of blood T cell repertoires in COVID-19. Assay used: immunoSEQ multiplex PCR; TCRdb lists only in-frame clones, some missing. The table includes about 380,000 clones, roughly 87% detected once. The sample consisted of PBMCs or T cells enriched from blood (not recorded which). The receptor source for this set is a woman aged 25-40 years who had recovered from COVID-19. CDR3s leave out the opening cysteine and the closing phenylalanine or tryptophan. Fields, in order: V gene, J gene, CDR3 protein.

>TRBV7-9|TRBJ2-3
ASSGTGSFNTQY
>TRBV19|TRBJ1-1
ASYQDTEAF
>TRBV19|TRBJ1-1
ASFKRQGEVMNTEAF
>TRBV7-2|TRBJ1-4
ASSLGGLRNEKLF
>TRBV19|TRBJ2-3
ASSIEPAGGYTDTQY
>TRBV29-1|TRBJ2-7
SVRTWTGGSEQY
>TRBV28|TRBJ2-1
ASSSGTSGNEQF
>TRBV14|TRBJ2-7
ASSQGGRDWQPYEQY
>TRBV27|TRBJ2-1
ASSLTSGTNEQF
>TRBV28|TRBJ1-1
ASSASGQGNTEAF
>TRBV7-9|TRBJ2-1
ASSRGQELYNEQF
>TRBV11-2|TRBJ2-4
ASSLGTSGRDIQY
>TRBV12-3/TRBV12-4|TRBJ1-2
ASSWGQGSGYT
>TRBV7-2|TRBJ1-6
ASSLRTGSGSPLH
>TRBV3-1/TRBV3-2|TRBJ1-3
ASSSDNSGNTIY
>TRBV5-4|TRBJ2-3
ASSTGGARSTDTQY
>TRBV4-2|TRBJ1-6
ASSQDQSGHGIYEDNSPLH
>TRBV27|TRBJ2-3
ASSLGEGTDTQY
>TRBV9|TRBJ1-4
ASSPGSGKKLF
>TRBV27|TRBJ1-2
ASSLSGGNYGYT
>TRBV14|TRBJ2-5
ASSQAGGSQETQY
>TRBV5-4|TRBJ1-2
ASSPDIAGLGYGYT
>TRBV28|TRBJ2-1
ASSFPSGSSYNEQF
>TRBV5-4|TRBJ2-3
ASSSPAGAGDTQY
>TRBV4-2|TRBJ2-5
ASSQDMGSGETQY
>TRBV5-1|TRBJ2-7
ASSFGGPYEQY
>TRBV7-8|TRBJ2-3
ASSSRGGSDTQY
>TRBV5-1|TRBJ1-2
ASSPGQGLNYGYT
>TRBV6-5|TRBJ2-1
ASMGPGNEQF
>TRBV30|TRBJ1-1
AWSVPRQGKTEAF
>TRBV27|TRBJ2-7
ASKPSGGSRISYEQY
>TRBV5-1|TRBJ1-1
ASSLALSKRWESTEAF
>TRBV9|TRBJ2-2
ASSPSGLVAGELF
>TRBV10-1|TRBJ2-3
ASSRGAVADTQY
>TRBV3-1/TRBV3-2|TRBJ1-2
ASSQDRGRGGYT
>TRBV11-2|TRBJ2-1
ASSRSRGRSYNEQF
>TRBV6-5|TRBJ1-5
ASSVGDQPQH
>TRBV5-4|TRBJ2-1
ASSEGTSGSSYNEQF
>TRBV4-1|TRBJ1-2
ASSQEAQGTDGYT
>TRBV24-1|TRBJ2-1
ATSDKTRSEQF
>TRBV6-5|TRBJ1-2
ASSYLGTGDYGYT
>TRBV10-3|TRBJ1-4
AISVTMGMKDEKLF
>TRBV7-2|TRBJ1-3
ASSSKDRGLGNTIY
>TRBV7-2|TRBJ1-6
ASSARGLTGFDYNSPLH
>TRBV15|TRBJ1-2
ATSRDRLTGTNYGYT
>TRBV1|TRBJ1-4
TSSRASDRGVEKLF
>TRBV28|TRBJ2-2
ASSLTASGLSGELF
>TRBV5-1|TRBJ1-2
ASREGGLSDGYT
>TRBV9|TRBJ1-1
ASSATGQDTEAF
>TRBV27|TRBJ2-1
ASSLGTSGNNEQF